The clone carrying this T cell receptor beta chain came up a few times. Researchers took RNA transcripts and amplified the TCR beta CDR3 regions from them. The HTBI primer set served for first-round RT-PCR of the TCR CDR3. TCRdb re-called the multiplex PCR reads with MiXCR, one entry per CDR3 protein. This sample has 500,000 to 650,000 distinct CDR3 sequences, with about 20% found just once. With V trimmed by 1 base and J by 3 bases, 6 bases remained unmatched. Germline V gives CDR1 SGDLS, CDR2 YYNGEE. There are 16 residues in the CDR3. The data stem from a study of T cells in Graves' hyperthyroidism and ophthalmopathy.

What was sequenced was blood. The chain recombines TRBV9 with TRBJ2-3; 9 nucleotides agree with TRBD2. This receptor was obtained from a man in his forties with Graves' ophthalmopathy. The CDR3 DNA is TGTGCCAGCAGCGTATCCGGGACTAGCAAAACAGATACGCAGTATTTT. This codes for CASSVSGTSKTDTQYF. The full variable domain, with the rest looked up from reference TRBV9 and TRBJ2-3, is DSGVTQTPKHLITATGQRVTLRCSPRSGDLSVYWYQQSLDQGLQFLIQYYNGEERAKGNILERFSAQQFPDLHSELNLSSLELGDSALYFCASSVSGTSKTDTQYFGPGTRLTVL.